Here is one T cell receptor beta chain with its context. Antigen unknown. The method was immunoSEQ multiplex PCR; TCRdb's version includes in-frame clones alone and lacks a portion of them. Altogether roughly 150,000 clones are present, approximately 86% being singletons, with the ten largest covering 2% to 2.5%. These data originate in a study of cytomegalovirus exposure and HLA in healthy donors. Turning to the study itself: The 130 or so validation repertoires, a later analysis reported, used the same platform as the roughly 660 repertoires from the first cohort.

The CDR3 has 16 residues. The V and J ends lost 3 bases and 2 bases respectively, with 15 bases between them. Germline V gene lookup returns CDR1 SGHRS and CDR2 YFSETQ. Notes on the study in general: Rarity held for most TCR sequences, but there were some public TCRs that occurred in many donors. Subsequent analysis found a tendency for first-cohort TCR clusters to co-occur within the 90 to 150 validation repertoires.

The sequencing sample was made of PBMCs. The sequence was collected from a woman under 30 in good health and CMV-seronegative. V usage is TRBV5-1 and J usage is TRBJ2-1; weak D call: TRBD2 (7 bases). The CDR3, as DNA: TGCGCCAGCAGCTCTCAGGGAGGGGGGGCCTACAATGAGCAGTTCTTC. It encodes CASSSQGGGAYNEQFF.